This T cell receptor beta chain was retrieved from a study of cytomegalovirus exposure and HLA in healthy donors. Study outcomes and limitations: Overall, some 160 TCR beta chains were annotated as cytomegalovirus-associated.

PCR involved 60 Vbeta and 13 Jbeta primers. Repertoires were generated with immunoSEQ multiplex PCR, while TCRdb's copy carries only in-frame clones and drops some. The sample comprises approximately 160,000 clones, roughly 78% of which are singletons, and 1% rests with the top ten. The V end lost 2 bases, the J end lost 0 bases, and 12 bases lay between the germline ends. Per germline, CDR1 SGHDT and CDR2 YYEEEE. The CDR3 consists of 17 residues. Remarks on this clone: Its target is unknown.

Sequencing used PBMCs. The genes are TRBV5-6 and TRBJ1-6; D might be TRBD1 (6 bases). This clonotype was sampled from a woman between 45 and 60 years old in good health and CMV-seropositive. The DNA of the CDR3 is TGTGCCAGCAGCTTAGGACAGAAGAGCTCCTATAATTCACCCCTCCACTTT. It encodes CASSLGQKSSYNSPLHF.